This T cell receptor (beta chain) was obtained from a study of T cells after yellow fever vaccination. Germline CDR1 SGHTA, CDR2 FQGNSA. The CDR3 contains 14 residues. V was clipped by 5 bases and J by 4 bases, with 11 bases between them. In TCRdb, the 5' RACE reads were re-called with MiXCR into one record per CDR3 protein. The table lists approximately 110,000 distinct CDR3 sequences, 7.4% of them singletons. This clonotype was recorded a few times. This rearrangement joins TRBV7-2 to TRBJ2-2; no firm D call. This specimen was CD4+ T cells sorted from PBMCs, taken roughly 10 days after the first yellow fever vaccination. This TCR came from a man between 18 and 35 years old who received the YFV17D yellow fever vaccine. The CDR3 reads CASSQWVGTGELFF. The CDR3 DNA is TGTGCCAGCAGCCAATGGGTCGGCACCGGGGAGCTGTTTTTT.